What follows describes a single TCR beta chain. Profiled with immunoSEQ multiplex PCR; TCRdb holds only in-frame clones, not every one. The sample records 200,000 or so clones, 80% to 85% being singletons. This entry is derived from a study of blood T cell repertoires in COVID-19. Losses at the gene ends were 2 bases for V and 7 bases for J; bases not matched to a gene: 8. CDR1 and CDR2 (germline): LGHNA, YSLEER. The CDR3 spans 16 residues. The TCR comes from a man aged 40-55 years who had recovered from COVID-19. What was sequenced was PBMCs or T cells enriched from blood (not recorded which). V gene TRBV4-3 combines with J gene TRBJ1-6, with 7 bases lining up with TRBD1. CDR3 in DNA: TGCGCCAGCAGCCAACGACAGGGAGACGGGAATTCACCCCTCCACTTT. Protein product: CASSQRQGDGNSPLHF.